Below, one TCR beta chain is given with its context. The data were obtained in a study of blood T cell repertoires in COVID-19. In the study overall: Italy, Spain and the United States were the sources of the convalescent and acute COVID-19 samples. PBMCs, B-cell-depleted T cells, or T cells provided the cDNA or gDNA that made up the material.

Germline lookup yields CDR1 SGHTA and CDR2 FQGNSA. The V end lost 9 bases, the J end lost 1 base, and 12 bases lay between the germline ends. This CDR3 is built from 13 residues. Methods used by the authors: Quantification of nucleated cells was approximated via reference gene primer amplification. Some clones are missing from TCRdb's copy, which holds only in-frame ones; the method was immunoSEQ multiplex PCR. The V and J calls and clone size were taken over from that table, and D and trimming were inferred from the DNA. This repertoire shows 300,000 to 400,000 clones, roughly 89% found once; its top ten account for 2.5% to 4%.

The chain combines TRBV7-2 with TRBJ2-5, with D maybe TRBD1 (5 bases). The source material was peripheral blood. The TCR originated in a woman aged 18-29 years who had recovered from COVID-19. The CDR3 DNA sequence: TGTGCCAGTCACTCAGGGATCCAAGAGACCCAGTACTTC. It encodes CASHSGIQETQYF.